The present T cell receptor (beta chain) was sequenced within a study of identical twins. The CDR3 has 15 amino acids. Germline V gene data show CDR1 as DFQATT and CDR2 as SNEGSKA (reference sequence). Germline trimming cut 6 bases from V and 0 bases from J; bases unmatched to any gene: 3. Each CDR3 protein gets one entry after TCRdb re-called the 5' RACE reads with MiXCR. The top ten clones hold 0.27% of a sample with about 1.7 million distinct CDR3 sequences, roughly a third of them seen once. This clonotype was counted at least ten times. Its antigen is not known. Points from the study as a whole: Compared with models, monozygotic twins showed more out-of-frame TCR alpha sharing.

This chain links TRBV20-1 with TRBJ2-1, with 12 nucleotides matching TRBD2. The source is a newborn girl in good health. The sequencing input was cord blood. In nucleotides, the CDR3 is TGCAGTGCCACGACTAGCGGGAGCTCCTACAATGAGCAGTTCTTC. This encodes CSATTSGSSYNEQFF.